The present T cell receptor beta chain was sequenced within a study of T cell responses to AZD1222 COVID-19 vaccine. TCRdb keeps only in-frame clones here, not all; method: immunoSEQ multiplex PCR. The table records tens of thousands of clones, 82% of them present only once. Remarks on this clone: Its antigen is as yet unknown.

With 1 base clipped from V and 4 bases from J, the junction kept 8 bases outside the gene matches. Germline values: CDR1 GTSNPN, CDR2 SVGIG (reference sequence). CDR3 length: 15 residues. General study results and limits: Spike-specific TCRs gained breadth and depth after people received two AZD1222 doses.

This TCR was recovered from an adult in good health. The rearrangement links TRBV30 to TRBJ2-3; TRBD2 aligns across 7 bases. The material sequenced was peripheral blood, taken on day 0 of AZD1222 vaccination. The CDR3 DNA follows: TGTGCCTGGAGTGCTCTAGCGGTCTTGGCAGATACGCAGTATTTT. Translation: CAWSALAVLADTQYF.